The 22 T cell receptor beta chains below come from one sample, sequenced in a study of metastatic and nonmetastatic thyroid tumors. Patients had received no treatment of any kind before thyroid surgery. Through MiXCR, TCRdb re-clonotyped the PCR reads. Among approximately 20,000 clones listed, about 27% were seen once. The sample consisted of tumor tissue. The receptors here all came from a female donor with papillary thyroid cancer or a benign thyroid nodule (not recorded which). Some clones in this sample may be carry-over from other donors' samples.

In this sample, this clone is medium-sized. The chain is built from TRBV27 and TRBJ1-3; D not resolved. Per the germline V gene, CDR1 is MNHEY and CDR2 is SMNVEV (reference sequence). V lost 0 bases and J lost 0, with 6 bases in between. The CDR3 consists of 15 residues. CDR3 coding DNA: TGTGCCAGCAGTTTATCACCAAGCTCTGGAAACACCATATATTTT. This sequence encodes CASSLSPSSGNTIYF.

The table lists this clone with a few counts. The genes are TRBV6-1 and TRBJ2-1, with 15 nucleotides matching TRBD2. The CDR3 consists of 15 residues. J was trimmed by 8 bases and V by 5 bases; bases with no gene match: 4. The V gene's germline CDR1 is MNHNS and CDR2 SASEGT. The CDR3 spells CASSRTSGGVDEQFF. Here the CDR3 DNA reads TGTGCCAGCAGTCGGACTAGCGGGGGGGTCGATGAGCAGTTCTTC.

This clone was counted many times. The chain combines TRBV30 with TRBJ2-3; D unresolved. The CDR3 contains 12 residues. Germline V CDR1 and CDR2: GTSNPN, SVGIG (reference sequence). V was pared by 3 bases and J by 4 bases, with 8 bases between. CDR3 DNA sequence: TGTGCCTGGAGCCTCTGGGCAGATACGCAGTATTTT. Its translation is CAWSLWADTQYF.

This clone was observed many times. Within the sample, other DNA sequences also encode this same CDR3. The rearrangement uses TRBV9 and TRBJ2-1; D possibly corresponds to TRBD1 (5 bases). The V and J ends lost 1 base and 2 bases respectively, with 10 bases between them. Germline V gene sequence: CDR1 SGDLS, CDR2 YYNGEE. The CDR3 extends over 15 amino acids. The CDR3 sequence is CASSVSGIAYNEQFF. The CDR3 DNA follows: TGTGCCAGCAGCGTATCAGGGATCGCCTACAATGAGCAGTTCTTC.

The chain joins TRBV19 to TRBJ2-7; 7 bases fit TRBD1. The CDR3 totals 16 residues. Per the germline V gene, CDR1 is LNHDA and CDR2 is SQIVND (reference sequence). The ends lost 0 bases at V and 2 bases at J; junction bases unmatched: 7. The CDR3 region has the DNA TGTGCCAGTAGTATAGATGCAGGGGGAACGACCTACGAGCAGTACTTC. Encoded protein: CASSIDAGGTTYEQYF.

V is TRBV11-2 and J is TRBJ2-7, with no clear D. The CDR3 is 16 residues long. Between the trimmed V and J ends, which lost 6 bases and 3 bases, there was a span of 21 bases. From germline, CDR1 is SGHAT and CDR2 FQNNGV. Written as DNA, the CDR3 is TGTGCCAGCAGTCCAACCCCTAAAGGTCCCCTCTACGAGCAGTACTTC. Translation gives CASSPTPKGPLYEQYF.

This clone was counted only a few times. J is TRBJ2-1 and V is TRBV27; 8 positions match TRBD1. This CDR3 is 16 amino acids long. The V gene's germline CDR1 is MNHEY and CDR2 SMNVEV (reference sequence). J gave up 5 bases and V 1 base, and 7 bases lay outside the gene matches. The CDR3 bases are TGTGCCAGCAGTTTATGGGGGACAGGTTGGGACAATGAGCAGTTCTTC. Translating gives CASSLWGTGWDNEQFF.

By its share, this clone is medium-sized. The gene calls are TRBV3-1 and TRBJ1-3; perhaps TRBD1 as D (6 bases). This CDR3 is built from 16 residues. Germline V gives CDR1 LGHDT, CDR2 YNNKEL (reference sequence). Trimming left V 1 base short and J 2 bases short, with 12 bases between. CDR3 in DNA: TGTGCCAGCAGCCAAGGGAACAGGGCGGCTGGAAACACCATATATTTT. Amino acids: CASSQGNRAAGNTIYF.

Sample share makes this clone medium-sized. The chain recombines TRBV24-1 with TRBJ1-1; D gene uncertain. The CDR3 length is 14 residues. Germline-derived CDR1 and CDR2 are KGHDR and SFDVKD. Trimming removed 5 bases from V and 3 bases from J, with 12 bases in between. CDR3 residues: CATSGSGGYTEAFF. Here the CDR3 DNA reads TGTGCCACCAGTGGCTCCGGTGGGTACACTGAAGCTTTCTTT.

This clone was seen more than once but under ten times. The chain is built from TRBV6-2 or TRBV6-3 and TRBJ1-5; D remains ambiguous. The CDR3 is made up of 17 amino acids. CDR1 is MNHEY, CDR2 SVGEGT, per germline. The V and J ends lost 6 bases and 5 bases respectively, with 23 bases between them. The CDR3, as DNA: TGTGCCAGCAGCTACATTCGGACGGTCCCTGGAGATCAGCCCCAGCATTTT. It specifies CASSYIRTVPGDQPQHF.

This clone appeared a few times. The junction and the germline gene differ at one end; a read error may be behind it. The chain couples TRBV6-6 to TRBJ2-2; 8 nucleotides agree with TRBD2. CDR3 length: 18 amino acids. Germline V gene sequence: CDR1 MNHNY, CDR2 SVGAGI (reference sequence). In DNA, the CDR3 is TGTGCCAGCAGTTACGATGGGGCGGGAGGTCCGGGCACCGTGGAGCTGTTTTTT. This sequence encodes CASSYDGAGGPGTVELFF.

This clone has a count of ten or more. The rearrangement uses TRBV5-1 and TRBJ2-3; D is possibly TRBD2 (6 bases). V was cut by 0 bases and J by 8 bases, with 10 bases left in between. From germline, CDR1 is SGHRS and CDR2 YFSETQ. This CDR3 has 13 residues. CDR3 in DNA: TGCGCCAGCAGCTTGGAGGGGACTCGTACGCAGTATTTT. This encodes CASSLEGTRTQYF.

In this sample, this clone turned up a few times. The rearrangement joins TRBV11-2 to TRBJ2-1; 11 positions agree with TRBD2. Germline loops: CDR1 SGHAT, CDR2 FQNNGV. The CDR3 runs to 14 residues. V lost 4 bases and J lost 15; bases outside the gene matches: 11. The CDR3 sequence is CASSSGLADPMSFF. The CDR3 DNA follows: TGTGCCAGCAGCTCGGGACTAGCGGACCCTATGTCGTTCTTC.

The CDR3 nucleotides read TGTGCCTGCGACAGGGGCTCCTACGAGCAGTACTTC. Protein product: CACDRGSYEQYF. The chain links TRBV30 to TRBJ2-7; 8 nucleotides align to TRBD1. The length of the CDR3 is 12 residues. Looked up from germline, CDR1 is GTSNPN and CDR2 is SVGIG (reference sequence). J gave up 0 bases and V 6 bases, and 1 base lay outside the gene matches.

This clone appeared many times. This same CDR3 is encoded by further DNA sequences in the sample. The rearrangement joins TRBV7-2 to TRBJ1-1; perhaps TRBD1 as D (5 bases). Germline V CDR1 and CDR2: SGHTA, FQGNSA. The CDR3 contains 13 residues. The ends were cut back, 3 bases at V and 9 bases at J, with 14 bases in the middle. As DNA, the CDR3 is TGTGCCAGCAGCTTCGAGAGGGACCGCCAAGCTTTCTTT. Its protein is CASSFERDRQAFF.

This clone was found many times. This chain connects TRBV5-6 to TRBJ1-4; tentative D call: TRBD1 (6 bases). CDR1 is SGHDT and CDR2 is YYEEEE in the germline V gene. This CDR3 comprises 17 residues. The germline V and J ends were trimmed by 1 base and 4 bases, with 17 bases remaining between them. CDR3 nucleotides: TGTGCCAGCAGCTTGTGGGTCGCGGGGGCAGATAATGAAAAACTGTTTTTT. Translation: CASSLWVAGADNEKLFF.

In this sample, this clone turned up a few times. This clone may be a read error of a much larger clone one base away. Other DNA sequences in this specimen translate into the identical CDR3. This chain uses TRBV5-4 with TRBJ1-4; D may be TRBD1 (5 bases). The CDR3 covers 16 residues. Germline CDR1 reads SGHNT; CDR2 reads YYREEE (reference sequence). Here the CDR3 reads CASSSPGLGRAGILVF. CDR3 in DNA: TGTGCCAGCAGCTCCCCCGGGCTTGGCAGGGCAGGAATTTTGGTTTTT.

The chain couples TRBV12-3 or TRBV12-4 to TRBJ2-2, with D perhaps being TRBD1 or TRBD2 (5 bases each). Trimming pared 3 bases from V and 3 bases from J, leaving 14 bases between. CDR3 length equals 16 residues. CDR3 in amino acids: CASSFDTGTHTGELFF. The CDR3 coding sequence is TGTGCCAGCAGTTTTGATACCGGGACCCACACCGGGGAGCTGTTTTTT.

This clone was counted a few times. V gene TRBV7-3 combines with J gene TRBJ2-2; D not certain. V lost 3 bases and J 4 bases, leaving 9 bases between the germline ends. This CDR3 is built from 14 residues. Per germline, CDR1 SGHTA and CDR2 FQGTGA. This chain's CDR3 is CASSFERSTGELFF. CDR3 coding DNA: TGTGCCAGCAGCTTTGAGCGTAGCACCGGGGAGCTGTTTTTT.

This clone was detected a few times. The rearrangement uses TRBV28 and TRBJ2-7; D is perhaps TRBD1 (6 bases). This CDR3 is 14 amino acids long. Germline CDR1 reads MDHEN; CDR2 reads SYDVKM. Deletions cut 4 bases from V and 1 base from J, with 11 bases between. In DNA form, the CDR3 reads TGTGCCAGCAGTTGGTACAGGGAATCCTACGAGCAGTACTTC. It encodes CASSWYRESYEQYF. Filled out from reference TRBV28 and TRBJ2-7, the complete variable domain reads DVKVTQSSRYLVKRTGEKVFLECVQDMDHENMFWYRQDPGLGLRLIYFSYDVKMKEKGDIPEGYSVSREKKERFSLILESASTNQTSMYLCASSWYRESYEQYFGPGTRLTVT.

This clone is medium-sized in the sample. Within the sample, other DNA sequences also encode this same CDR3. The genes are TRBV12-3 or TRBV12-4 and TRBJ2-1; 7 nucleotides line up with TRBD2. This CDR3 region has 12 residues. V lost 6 bases, J lost 6 bases, and 2 bases stayed unmatched. CDR3 residues: CASRRESNEQFF. CDR3 coding DNA: TGTGCCAGCAGGCGGGAGAGCAATGAGCAGTTCTTC.

The chain carries TRBV6-1 and TRBJ2-7; no clear D. Germline V gene lookup returns CDR1 MNHNS and CDR2 SASEGT. The CDR3 has 15 residues. The V gene lost 2 bases and the J gene lost 2 bases, with 13 bases spanning the gap. The CDR3 protein is CASSEQHRLTYEQYF. CDR3 nucleotides: TGTGCCAGCAGTGAACAGCATCGATTAACCTACGAGCAGTACTTC.